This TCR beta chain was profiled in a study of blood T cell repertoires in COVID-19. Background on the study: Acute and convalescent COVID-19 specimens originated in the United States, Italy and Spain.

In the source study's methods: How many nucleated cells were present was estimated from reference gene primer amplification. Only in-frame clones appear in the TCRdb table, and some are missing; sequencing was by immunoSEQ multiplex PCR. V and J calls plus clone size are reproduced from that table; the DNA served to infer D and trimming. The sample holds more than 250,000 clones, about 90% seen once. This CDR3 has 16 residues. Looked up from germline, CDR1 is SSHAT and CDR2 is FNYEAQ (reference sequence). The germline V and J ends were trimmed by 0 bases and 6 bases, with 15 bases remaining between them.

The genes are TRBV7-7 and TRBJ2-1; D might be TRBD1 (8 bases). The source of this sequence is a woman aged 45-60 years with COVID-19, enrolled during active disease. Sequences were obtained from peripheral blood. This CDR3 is CASSLAYGGTGNEQFF. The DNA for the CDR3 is TGTGCCAGCAGCTTAGCTTACGGGGGGACAGGCAATGAGCAGTTCTTC.